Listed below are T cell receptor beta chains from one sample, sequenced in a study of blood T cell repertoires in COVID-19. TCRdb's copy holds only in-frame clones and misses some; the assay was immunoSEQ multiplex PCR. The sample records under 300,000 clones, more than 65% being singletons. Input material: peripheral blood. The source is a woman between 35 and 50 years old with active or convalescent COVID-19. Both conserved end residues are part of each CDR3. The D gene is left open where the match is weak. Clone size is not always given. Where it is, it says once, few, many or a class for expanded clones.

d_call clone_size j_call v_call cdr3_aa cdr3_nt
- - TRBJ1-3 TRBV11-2 CASSLVGGSGNTIYF TGTGCCAGCAGCTTAGTGGGGGGCTCTGGAAACACCATATATTTT
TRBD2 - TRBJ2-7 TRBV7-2 CASSRRSGGSSYEQYF TGTGCCAGCAGCCGGAGGAGCGGGGGGAGCTCCTACGAGCAGTACTTC
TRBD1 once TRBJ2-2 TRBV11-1 CASSLSGTGATGELFF TGTGCCAGCAGCCTTTCCGGGACAGGAGCCACCGGGGAGCTGTTTTTT
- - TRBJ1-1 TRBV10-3 CAISVGGGAFF TGTGCCATCAGTGTGGGAGGGGGAGCTTTCTTT
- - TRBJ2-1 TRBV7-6 CASSLASSYSSYNEQFF TGTGCCAGCAGCTTAGCCTCTTCCTATAGCTCCTACAATGAGCAGTTCTTC
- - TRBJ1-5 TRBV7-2 CASSQGSNQPQHF TGTGCCAGCAGTCAGGGATCTAATCAGCCCCAGCATTTT
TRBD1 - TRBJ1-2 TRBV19 CASSLQGGGYGYTF TGTGCCAGTAGTCTGCAGGGGGGTGGCTATGGCTACACCTTC
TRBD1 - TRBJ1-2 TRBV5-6 CASSLTGGATNYGYTF TGTGCCAGCAGCTTGACAGGGGGCGCAACTAACTATGGCTACACCTTC
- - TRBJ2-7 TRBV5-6 CASSLRRRNVYEQYF TGTGCCAGCAGCTTGAGGCGGCGGAATGTCTACGAGCAGTACTTC
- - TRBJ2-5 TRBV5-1 CASSLGTVGETQYF TGCGCCAGCAGCTTGGGGACAGTCGGAGAGACCCAGTACTTC